The TCR beta chain under discussion was sequenced for a study of T cells in localized non-small cell lung cancer (TCRdb year 2020). A note on the overall study: Comparing tumors with uninvolved tumor-adjacent lungs, the study looked at the T cell repertoires of fewer than 250 patients with early-stage NSCLC. NSCLC patients had a mean age of around 66 years, and fewer than 150 were male and 85 to 110 female. The cohort comprised approximately 240 treatment-naïve NSCLC patients with resected, localized lung tumors.

TCR beta CDR3 regions were sequenced from DNA using the immunoSEQ Assay. The authors' analysis ran thus. T cell density was computed as TCR beta template counts normalized to usable DNA estimated by amplifying housekeeping genes. Richness was estimated using the preseqR package, with extrapolation to 400,000 templates for PBMC samples and to 120,000 templates for tissue samples. Clonality was taken to be one minus Pielou's evenness. To identify tissue-enriched TCRs, differential abundance testing was run on productive amino-acid clonotypes with a minimum total count of 5 and an alpha of 0.1. The Jaccard Index and the Morisita Overlap Index were used to quantify repertoire overlap between compartments. TCR beta CDR3s were clustered by GLIPH together with public tetramer-defined viral CDR3s, and at least three viral sequences plus V-gene enrichment were required for viral motifs. In TCRdb, the immuneACCESS table is reduced to in-frame sequences with V and J assigned. These tables do not hold every clone; where another copy was compared, an unresolved V gene accounts for under half, and the others remain unexplained. Clone size and the V and J calls come from that table; the DNA yielded D and trimming. The sample table lists approximately 35,000 clones, 92% of them with a count of one. About 2.2% of the sample belongs to the ten largest clones.

The investigation overall reported the following: Because multi-region tumor sequencing was not done, intratumor heterogeneity could not be ruled out. Of the top 100 tumor clones, a median of roughly 56 were detected in paired uninvolved adjacent lung; about 28 were also among that lung's top 100. Higher blood T cell density associated with longer overall survival, while higher adjacent-lung clonality associated with shorter survival. Because the study design was exploratory, TCR variables were selected using unadjusted p-values without false-discovery rate correction. The highest T cell clonality was observed in uninvolved tumor-adjacent lung, where clonality exceeded that of tumor, suggesting that antigenic responses were more focused in uninvolved tumor-adjacent lung.

At diagnosis, peripheral blood, uninvolved tumor-adjacent lung and tumor were collected and stored as a combination of fresh-frozen and FFPE material. For TCR repertoire profiling, blood samples were analyzed as peripheral blood mononuclear cells. Trimming costs V 5 bases and J 4 bases, and their ends lie 9 bases apart. CDR1 MNHEY and CDR2 SMNVEV were looked up in the germline V gene (reference sequence). The CDR3 has 14 amino acids, counting the end cysteine and phenylalanine. Left in the record is the CDR3 DNA by itself, 42 bases read in frame from the first base. This clone was detected once. This receptor's antigen is unknown. No base qualities exist here, and no much larger clone lies one base off it.

The input for sequencing was peripheral blood, taken before any cancer treatment. The source is a female donor over 55 with stage I lung adenocarcinoma. The chain employs TRBV27 and TRBJ1-6; confidence is insufficient to name the D gene. This receptor has the CDR3 CASSATGYNSPLHF. The base sequence is TGTGCCAGCAGTGCGACGGGGTATAATTCACCCCTCCACTTT.